This paragraph reports one T cell receptor (beta chain). What it binds is not known. These data are taken from a study of blood T cells in healthy people across ages. Points from the study as a whole: Lack of knowledge of donor CMV status possibly confounded expanded clonotype changes. Relative to aged donors, long-lived donors carried more naive CD4+ cells and displayed higher diversity.

Each donor had 8.5 to 10 milliliters of peripheral blood drawn. Primed by a sample-barcoded 5' primer and a J-beta primer mix, a second PCR proceeded for roughly 6 to 12 cycles. TCRdb analysed the 5' RACE reads with MiXCR anew, one entry per CDR3 protein. Of fewer than 700,000 distinct CDR3 sequences listed, around 50% are singletons. This CDR3 has 14 amino acids. CDR1 DFQATT and CDR2 SNEGSKA come from the germline V gene (reference sequence). Trimming at V came to 6 bases and at J to 5 bases, leaving 7 bases not matched to a gene. This chain connects TRBV20-1 to TRBJ2-1; 10 nucleotides agree with TRBD2. This TCR was sampled from a man older than 75 in good health. Material: blood. CDR3 nucleotides: TGCAGTGCACCGACTAGCGGGCTGAACAATGAGCAGTTCTTC. Amino acids: CSAPTSGLNNEQFF.